One TCR beta chain is described in this entry. Its matching antigen is unknown. The junction does not match germline at one end; this may be a read error. This CDR3 spans 15 amino acids. Germline CDR1 SGHAT, CDR2 FQNNGV. The data derive from a study of tumor and adjacent non-tumor tissue in lung cancer. Study conclusions and caveats: Shorter survival was associated with higher TCR diversity in tumors. In normal lung, the top 100 clones were significantly more dominant than in tumor. Compared with tumor, normal lung showed significantly lower TCR diversity.

No cell sorting was done before RNA was extracted from the tissue. Chemotherapy-naive patients with new lung cancer underwent thoracic surgery in China, August–November 2014. A modified ARM-PCR protocol with three rounds of nested PCR amplified TCRbeta. MiXCR, run by TCRdb on the multiplex PCR reads, gives a single entry per CDR3 protein. The table shows 75,000 to 95,000 distinct CDR3 sequences, with around 70% occurring only once. This clonotype was obtained from a woman between 40 and 50 years old with non-small cell lung cancer. The gene calls are TRBV11-2 and TRBJ2-1; 11 bases match TRBD2. Input material: lung tumor tissue. The CDR3 coding sequence is TGTGTCAGCAGCTTAGGATCGGGACTAGCGGATGTGCAGTTCTTC. Translated: CVSSLGSGLADVQFF.